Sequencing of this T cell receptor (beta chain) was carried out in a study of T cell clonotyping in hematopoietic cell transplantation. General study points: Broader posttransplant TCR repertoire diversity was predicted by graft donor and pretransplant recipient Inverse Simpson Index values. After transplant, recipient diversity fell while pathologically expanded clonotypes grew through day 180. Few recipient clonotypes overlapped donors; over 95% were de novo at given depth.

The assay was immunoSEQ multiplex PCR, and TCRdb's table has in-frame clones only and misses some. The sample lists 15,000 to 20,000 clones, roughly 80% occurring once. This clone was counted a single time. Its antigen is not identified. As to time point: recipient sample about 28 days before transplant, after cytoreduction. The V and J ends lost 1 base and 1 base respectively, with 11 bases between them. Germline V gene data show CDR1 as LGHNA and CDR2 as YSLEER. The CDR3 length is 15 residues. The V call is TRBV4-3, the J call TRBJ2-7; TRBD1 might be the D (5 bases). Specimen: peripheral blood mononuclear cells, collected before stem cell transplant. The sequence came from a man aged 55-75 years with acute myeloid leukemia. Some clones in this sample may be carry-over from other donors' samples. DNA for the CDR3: TGCGCCAGCAGCCAAGGAACAGGACCTTCCTACGAGCAGTACTTC. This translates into CASSQGTGPSYEQYF.